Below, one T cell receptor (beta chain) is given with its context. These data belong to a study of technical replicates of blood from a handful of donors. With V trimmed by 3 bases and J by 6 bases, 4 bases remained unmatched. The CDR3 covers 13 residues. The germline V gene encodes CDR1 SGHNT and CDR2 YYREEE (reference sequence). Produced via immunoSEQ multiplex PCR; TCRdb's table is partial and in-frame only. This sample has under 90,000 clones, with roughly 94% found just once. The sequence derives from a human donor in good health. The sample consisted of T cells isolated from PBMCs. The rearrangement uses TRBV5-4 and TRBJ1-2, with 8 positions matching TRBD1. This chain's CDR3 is CASSSQDRDGYTF. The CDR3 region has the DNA TGTGCCAGCAGCTCCCAGGACAGGGATGGCTACACCTTC.